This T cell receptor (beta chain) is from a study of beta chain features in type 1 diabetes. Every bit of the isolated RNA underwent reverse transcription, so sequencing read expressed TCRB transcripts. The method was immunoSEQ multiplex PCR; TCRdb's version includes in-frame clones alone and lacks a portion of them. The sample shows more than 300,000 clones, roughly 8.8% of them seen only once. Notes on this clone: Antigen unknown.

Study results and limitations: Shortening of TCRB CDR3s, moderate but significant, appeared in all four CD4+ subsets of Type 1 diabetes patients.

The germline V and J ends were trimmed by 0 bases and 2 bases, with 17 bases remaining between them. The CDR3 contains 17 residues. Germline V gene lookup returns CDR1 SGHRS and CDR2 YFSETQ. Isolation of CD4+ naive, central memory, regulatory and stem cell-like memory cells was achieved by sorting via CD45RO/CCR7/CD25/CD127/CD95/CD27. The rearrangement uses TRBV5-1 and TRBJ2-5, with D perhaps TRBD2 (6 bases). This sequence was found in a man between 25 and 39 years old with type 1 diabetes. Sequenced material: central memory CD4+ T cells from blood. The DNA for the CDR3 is TGCGCCAGCAGCTTGGGGGTGTTAGCGGCAGGACAAGAGACCCAGTACTTC. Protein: CASSLGVLAAGQETQYF.